Listed here is a single T cell receptor beta chain. The antigen remains unidentified. TCR beta cDNA libraries had unique molecular identifiers. TCRdb reanalysed the PCR reads using MiXCR and keeps one entry per CDR3 protein. The sample shows hundreds of thousands of distinct CDR3 sequences, roughly 46% of them seen only once. CDR1 is SEHNR and CDR2 is FQNEAQ in the germline V gene (reference sequence). The CDR3 runs to 11 residues. V was shortened by 4 bases and J by 4 bases, with 5 bases between the two germline ends. The record originates from a study of post-analysis software for immune sequencing data. Study-wide points: In patients, TRBV5-6, TRBV5-1 and TRBV20-1 belonged to five TRBV segments found more frequently than in controls. Samples from a shared batch, those prepared together, strongly co-clustered by F measure. When compared against controls, multiple sclerosis patients showed significantly lower normalized Chao1 diversity.

Sequenced sample: blood. The TCR comes from a girl aged 10 to 17 with multiple sclerosis. The V and J genes are TRBV7-9 and TRBJ2-7, with D hard to call. Here the CDR3 DNA reads TGTGCCAGCAGCTGGAAATACGAGCAGTACTTC. It specifies CASSWKYEQYF.